The next 32 T cell receptor beta chains were all read from a single sample in a study of response to subunit inactivated influenza vaccine. TCRdb passed the RT-PCR reads through MiXCR, listing each CDR3 protein once. The sample has around 490,000 distinct CDR3 sequences, 7.6% seen once; the top ten hold 13%. The specimen comprised PBMCs from blood, sampled approximately 25 months after vaccination. The receptors stem from a man in his fifties or sixties who received an inactivated influenza vaccine.

This sequence joins TRBV4-1 and TRBJ2-5, with D tentatively TRBD2 (6 bases). Germline loops: CDR1 MGHRA, CDR2 YSYEKL. The V end lost 4 bases, the J end lost 1 base, and 10 bases lay between the germline ends. The CDR3 extends over 14 amino acids. The CDR3 spells CASSRAGLQETQYF. CDR3 DNA sequence: TGCGCCAGCAGCCGGGCGGGGCTCCAAGAGACCCAGTACTTC.

This clonotype came up many times. The rearrangement joins TRBV27 to TRBJ2-2; 8 positions match TRBD1. V gave up 3 bases and J gave up 4 bases; unmatched junction bases: 1. Germline assignment: CDR1 MNHEY and CDR2 SMNVEV (reference sequence). CDR3 length equals 14 residues. The CDR3 sequence: CASSFTGGTGELFF. The DNA of the CDR3 is TGTGCCAGCAGTTTTACAGGGGGCACCGGGGAGCTGTTTTTT.

This clonotype was seen a few times. The rearrangement uses TRBV6-1 and TRBJ2-1; D not certain. Germline V gives CDR1 MNHNS, CDR2 SASEGT. The CDR3 contains 14 residues. The V end was cut by 3 bases, the J end by 9 bases, with 15 bases between. Here the CDR3 DNA reads TGTGCCAGCAGTGATTTCCCTTTCCAGGCTGAGCAGTTCTTC. Protein sequence: CASSDFPFQAEQFF.

The rearrangement links TRBV18 to TRBJ2-1, with a weak D call TRBD1 (6 bases). The V end was cut by 2 bases, the J end by 6 bases, with 11 bases between. CDR3 length: 14 amino acids. Per germline, CDR1 KGHSH and CDR2 LQKENI. In DNA form, the CDR3 reads TGTGCCAGCTCACCAGCAGGGGTCGGCAATGAGCAGTTCTTC. Protein product: CASSPAGVGNEQFF.

This clonotype has more than one count but fewer than ten. V usage is TRBV29-1 and J usage is TRBJ2-1, with 7 bases aligning to TRBD2. V lost 3 bases and J lost 7; bases outside the gene matches: 9. Per germline, CDR1 SQVTM and CDR2 ANQGSEA. This CDR3 has 14 amino acids. The CDR3 loop is CSVELRREWNEQFF. CDR3 nucleotide sequence: TGCAGCGTTGAGTTGAGGCGGGAGTGGAATGAGCAGTTCTTC.

The chain recombines TRBV10-3 with TRBJ2-1; D call uncertain. The CDR3 spans 15 residues. V lost 3 bases, J lost 0 bases, and 9 bases lay in between. Germline assignment: CDR1 ENHRY and CDR2 SYGVKD. The DNA of the CDR3 is TGTGCCATCAGTGAAGGTAGTTCCTCCTACAATGAGCAGTTCTTC. Encoded protein: CAISEGSSSYNEQFF.

This clonotype occurred many times. The CDR3 reads CATSRDYGAYEQYF. The CDR3 DNA is TGTGCCACCAGCAGAGATTATGGGGCCTACGAGCAGTACTTC. The rearrangement links TRBV15 to TRBJ2-7; D unresolved. CDR1 LNHNV and CDR2 YYDKDF come from the germline V gene (reference sequence). The CDR3 consists of 14 residues. V lost 0 bases, J lost 2 bases, and 8 bases lay in between.

This clonotype was recorded a few times. The chain has TRBV5-8 and TRBJ1-3; possible D gene TRBD1, 5 bases. Trimming took 4 bases from V and 4 from J, leaving 18 bases between them. CDR1 is SGHTS and CDR2 is YDEGEE in the germline V gene. The CDR3 has 16 residues. CDR3 amino acids: CASSQYFQGSGNTIYF. Written as DNA, the CDR3 is TGTGCCAGCAGCCAATACTTCCAGGGATCGGGAAACACCATATATTTT. The full variable domain, with the rest looked up from reference TRBV5-8 and TRBJ1-3, is EAGVTQSPTHLIKTRGQQATLRCSPISGHTSVYWYQQALGLGLQFLLWYDEGEERNRGNFPPRFSGRQFPNYSSELNVNALELEDSALYLCASSQYFQGSGNTIYFGEGSWLTVV.

This clonotype appeared a few times. The V gene is TRBV29-1, the J gene TRBJ2-1, with 14 bases fitting TRBD2. After removal of 5 bases from V and 15 bases from J, the junction contained 9 bases not matched to a gene. CDR1 is SQVTM and CDR2 is ANQGSEA in the germline V gene. CDR3 length: 13 amino acids. In DNA form, the CDR3 reads TGCAGCGTTAAGGGACTAGCGGGGGAGGGGGGGTTCTTC. This translates into CSVKGLAGEGGFF.

This rearrangement joins TRBV10-3 to TRBJ2-1; D might be TRBD2 (5 bases). CDR1 ENHRY and CDR2 SYGVKD come from the germline V gene. Trimming took 10 bases from V and 6 from J, leaving 19 bases between them. The CDR3 covers 14 residues. The CDR3 sequence: CATVRRADGNEQFF. The CDR3 DNA follows: TGTGCCACCGTACGGCGGGCCGATGGCAATGAGCAGTTCTTC.

This clonotype was observed a handful of times. V gene TRBV20-1 combines with J gene TRBJ2-1; maybe TRBD2 (7 bases). This CDR3 spans 16 amino acids. The V gene lost 0 bases and the J gene lost 4 bases, with 16 bases spanning the gap. Looked up from germline, CDR1 is DFQATT and CDR2 is SNEGSKA (reference sequence). The CDR3 coding sequence is TGCAGTGCTAGAGATGCGGGGGCTAGCGGATACAATGAGCAGTTCTTC. It specifies CSARDAGASGYNEQFF.

This clonotype was seen many times. The chain couples TRBV20-1 to TRBJ2-3, with 7 bases matching TRBD1. The ends lost 3 bases at V and 1 base at J; junction bases unmatched: 4. CDR1 is DFQATT, CDR2 SNEGSKA, per germline (reference sequence). CDR3 length: 14 amino acids. The CDR3 spells CSARKGAGTDTQYF. CDR3 coding DNA: TGCAGTGCTAGGAAGGGGGCCGGCACAGATACGCAGTATTTT.

A few counts support this clonotype. This chain connects TRBV29-1 to TRBJ2-1; the match to TRBD2 covers 9 bases. V shed 4 bases, J shed 8 bases, and the junction held 3 bases outside the gene matches. Per germline, CDR1 SQVTM and CDR2 ANQGSEA. The CDR3 has 12 amino acids. In nucleotides, the CDR3 is TGCAGCGTTGGAAGGACTAGCGATGAGCAGTTCTTC. Translation gives CSVGRTSDEQFF.

The table lists this clonotype with many counts. The rearrangement uses TRBV29-1 and TRBJ2-5, with TRBD2 matching 13 bases. The germline CDR1 and CDR2 sequences are SQVTM and ANQGSEA. After removal of 7 bases from V and 5 bases from J, the junction contained 1 base not matched to a gene. This CDR3 region has 12 residues. CDR3 DNA: TGCAGCGAGGGACTAGCGGGGGAGACCCAGTACTTC. Encoded protein: CSEGLAGETQYF. Filled out from reference TRBV29-1 and TRBJ2-5, the complete variable domain reads SAVISQKPSRDICQRGTSLTIQCQVDSQVTMMFWYRQQPGQSLTLIATANQGSEATYESGFVIDKFPISRPNLTFSTLTVSNMSPEDSSIYLCSEGLAGETQYFGPGTRLLVL.

This clonotype turned up a few times. The CDR3 DNA sequence: TGTGCCACCCGGACTAGCGGCTACGAGCAGTACTTC. Its translation: CATRTSGYEQYF. The chain combines TRBV6-6 with TRBJ2-7; 10 positions match TRBD2. Losses at the gene ends were 10 bases for V and 3 bases for J; bases not matched to a gene: 3. CDR1 is MNHNY, CDR2 SVGAGI, per germline (reference sequence). The CDR3 extends over 12 amino acids.

The rearrangement joins TRBV5-1 to TRBJ2-4; TRBD1 matches 7 bases. This CDR3 is built from 13 residues. Germline V gives CDR1 SGHRS, CDR2 YFSETQ. J was trimmed by 6 bases and V by 4 bases; bases with no gene match: 4. For the CDR3, the DNA is TGCGCCAGCAGCCTGGGACAGTTAAACATTCAGTACTTC. It specifies CASSLGQLNIQYF.

This clonotype was observed a handful of times. V usage is TRBV4-1 and J usage is TRBJ2-7; TRBD2 is a possible D gene (5 bases). This CDR3 has 14 residues. Germline V gene sequence: CDR1 MGHRA, CDR2 YSYEKL. The ends were cut back, 3 bases at V and 2 bases at J, with 11 bases in the middle. CDR3 nucleotides: TGCGCCAGCAGCCAGCGGACTGATCCCTACGAGCAGTACTTC. It translates to CASSQRTDPYEQYF.

This clonotype came up many times. The V gene is TRBV9, the J gene TRBJ2-7; D may be TRBD2 (7 bases). Germline CDR1 and CDR2: SGDLS and YYNGEE. This CDR3 is 14 amino acids long. V lost 2 bases to trimming and J lost 4 bases, with 13 bases between them. CDR3 in DNA: TGTGCCAGCAGCGTGGGGGGGCCTGCTTACGAGCAGTACTTC. Translated, it gives CASSVGGPAYEQYF.

This clonotype has ten or more counts. The rearrangement joins TRBV20-1 to TRBJ2-4; TRBD1 agrees at 8 bases. V shed 0 bases, J shed 0 bases, and the junction held 4 bases outside the gene matches. The CDR3 is 16 amino acids. In germline, CDR1 is DFQATT, CDR2 SNEGSKA (reference sequence). The CDR3 nucleotides are TGCAGTGCTAGAGAAGACAGGGGACTAGCCAAAAACATTCAGTACTTC. Translation gives CSAREDRGLAKNIQYF.

The rearrangement joins TRBV10-2 to TRBJ1-2; D unresolved. The CDR3 totals 13 residues. Trimming pared 5 bases from V and 6 bases from J, leaving 13 bases between. Germline CDR1 reads WSHSY; CDR2 reads SAAADI. In nucleotides, the CDR3 is TGCGCCAGCAGTCAACCGGGTTTAAATGGCTACACCTTC. Residues: CASSQPGLNGYTF.

The J gene is TRBJ2-1, the V gene TRBV5-1; 10 bases align to TRBD2. Germline CDR1 reads SGHRS; CDR2 reads YFSETQ. J was trimmed by 1 base and V by 1 base; bases with no gene match: 5. The CDR3 is 17 residues long. CDR3 residues: CASSLRASGGSYNEQFF. The CDR3 DNA sequence: TGCGCCAGCAGCTTGCGGGCTAGCGGGGGTTCCTACAATGAGCAGTTCTTC.

This rearrangement joins TRBV20-1 to TRBJ2-2; D call uncertain. Germline loops: CDR1 DFQATT, CDR2 SNEGSKA (reference sequence). V shed 0 bases and J shed 7 bases, with 6 bases lying between them. This CDR3 is built from 12 residues. For the CDR3, the DNA is TGCAGTGCTAGAGAGACAAACGGGGAGCTGTTTTTT. It specifies CSARETNGELFF.

This clonotype was seen at least ten times. This chain connects TRBV29-1 to TRBJ2-7, with D perhaps TRBD2 (5 bases). The CDR3 spans 12 residues. Germline CDR1 reads SQVTM; CDR2 reads ANQGSEA. V shed 6 bases and J shed 4 bases, with 13 bases lying between them. CDR3 coding DNA: TGCAGCGTCCGGACTGGGGAGTACGAGCAGTACTTC. Translated: CSVRTGEYEQYF.

This clonotype has a count of ten or more. The chain is built from TRBV20-1 and TRBJ2-7; 8 nucleotides line up with TRBD1. J gave up 0 bases and V 1 base, and 5 bases lay outside the gene matches. From germline, CDR1 is DFQATT and CDR2 SNEGSKA (reference sequence). The CDR3 runs to 15 residues. CDR3: CSARVMGQASYEQYF. CDR3 nucleotides: TGCAGTGCTAGAGTTATGGGACAGGCCTCCTACGAGCAGTACTTC.

The sample holds many counts of this clonotype. This chain connects TRBV7-3 to TRBJ2-7; 11 nucleotides agree with TRBD2. Looked up from germline, CDR1 is SGHTA and CDR2 is FQGTGA. The CDR3 contains 15 residues. Germline trimming cut 3 bases from V and 3 bases from J; bases unmatched to any gene: 4. DNA for the CDR3: TGTGCCAGCAGCTTGACTAGCGGGACAGTCTACGAGCAGTACTTC. Its translation is CASSLTSGTVYEQYF.

This clonotype was recorded a few times. The chain links TRBV7-2 to TRBJ1-4, with D perhaps matching TRBD1 (5 bases). CDR1 is SGHTA, CDR2 FQGNSA, per germline. Trimming shortened V by 1 base and J by 7 bases, and 13 bases separated the two germline ends. This CDR3 spans 15 amino acids. CDR3 DNA sequence: TGTGCCAGCAGCTTAGGGACACTGGGGGGTGAAAAACTGTTTTTT. Translation gives CASSLGTLGGEKLFF.

This clonotype occurred many times. The chain uses TRBV12-3 or TRBV12-4 and TRBJ1-2; D is ambiguous. This CDR3 comprises 12 residues. V lost 2 bases and J lost 7, with 8 bases in between. In DNA, the CDR3 is TGTGCCAGCAGTTTAACGGGATCTGGCTACACCTTC. Encoded protein: CASSLTGSGYTF.

V usage is TRBV28 and J usage is TRBJ2-2; D is uncertain. Germline V CDR1 and CDR2: MDHEN, SYDVKM. Trimming pared 6 bases from V and 0 bases from J, leaving 14 bases between. The CDR3 covers 16 residues. The CDR3 DNA is TGTGCCAGCAGAGGCTTCGGCGAGACGAACACCGGGGAGCTGTTTTTT. This sequence encodes CASRGFGETNTGELFF.

The chain employs TRBV9 and TRBJ2-3, with 10 bases aligning to TRBD2. The germline V gene encodes CDR1 SGDLS and CDR2 YYNGEE. With V trimmed by 4 bases and J by 10 bases, 9 bases remained unmatched. CDR3 size: 14 residues. The CDR3 is CASSSTSGPDPQYF. DNA for the CDR3: TGTGCCAGCAGCTCGACTAGCGGGCCCGATCCGCAGTATTTT.

This clonotype occurred many times. V and J are TRBV5-1 and TRBJ2-2; 8 bases agree with TRBD1. Trimming cost V 3 bases and J 5 bases; bases outside gene matches: 6. Germline CDR1 reads SGHRS; CDR2 reads YFSETQ. This CDR3 spans 15 amino acids. The CDR3 nucleotides are TGCGCCAGCAGCTCGCGGACAGGGAGAACCGGGGAGCTGTTTTTT. Translation gives CASSSRTGRTGELFF. The full variable domain, rest sourced from reference TRBV5-1 and TRBJ2-2, is KAGVTQTPRYLIKTRGQQVTLSCSPISGHRSVSWYQQTPGQGLQFLFEYFSETQRNKGNFPGRFSGRQFSNSRSEMNVSTLELGDSALYLCASSSRTGRTGELFFGEGSRLTVL.

This clonotype showed up many times. The genes are TRBV10-3 and TRBJ1-5; 7 positions match TRBD1. Germline V lookup: CDR1 ENHRY, CDR2 SYGVKD. CDR3 size: 15 residues. Unmatched junction bases numbered 6, after V lost 7 bases and J lost 0 bases. The CDR3 protein is CAIKFGQDSNQPQHF. For the CDR3, the DNA is TGTGCCATCAAATTTGGACAGGATAGCAATCAGCCCCAGCATTTT.

There are a few counts of this clonotype. The chain links TRBV12-3 or TRBV12-4 to TRBJ2-7; no clear D gene. Trimming stripped 0 bases from V and 6 bases from J, with 6 bases between. The CDR3 sequence is 12 residues long. CDR3 sequence reads: CASSLAVPEQYF. CDR3 sequence (DNA): TGTGCCAGCAGTTTAGCGGTGCCCGAGCAGTACTTC.